This T cell receptor beta chain was found in a study of Graves' ophthalmopathy and Graves' hyperthyroidism. With a duration under 3 months, ophthalmopathy in the donors showed moderate-to-severe activity, CAS ≥3 and NOSPECS ≥4. About this clonotype itself: Its cognate antigen is unknown.

Points from the study as a whole: Using a 13-signature model, the authors split ophthalmopathy from stable hyperthyroidism, with 85% to 90% sensitivity and approximately 84% specificity. Most clonotypes expanded in thyroid above 0.001 frequency were present in blood too.

Using RNA transcripts, the TCR beta CDR3 regions were amplified. An opening RT-PCR round employed HTBI primers and preceded a second-round multiplex PCR. TCRdb reanalysed the multiplex PCR reads using MiXCR and keeps one entry per CDR3 protein. The table records more than 550,000 distinct CDR3 sequences, about 40% of them present only once. V shed 1 base, J shed 4 bases, and the junction held 7 bases outside the gene matches. The germline gives CDR1 LGHNA, CDR2 YNFKEQ. CDR3 size: 17 residues. Sequencing was carried out using peripheral blood. The chain combines TRBV4-2 with TRBJ1-6; 7 bases align to TRBD1. The source of this sequence is an adult man with Graves' ophthalmopathy. The CDR3 DNA reads as TGTGCCAGCAGCCAAGTGACAGGGAAGATTTATAATTCACCCCTCCACTTT. As protein: CASSQVTGKIYNSPLHF.